This T cell receptor beta chain derives from a study of shared clonotypes between healthy human individuals. Study-wide results and limits: Naive CD4 clonotype sharing across four donors was about 5%. Only blood underwent sampling, and tissue repertoires likely differ.

To note about this clone: What it binds is unknown.

This CDR3 contains 14 residues. Germline CDR1 and CDR2: MNHEY and SMNVEV (reference sequence). Losses at the gene ends were 10 bases for V and 11 bases for J; bases not matched to a gene: 13. Per sorted-subset replicate PCR, input was approximately 0.2 ug DNA, representing some 30,000 T cell genomes. Produced via immunoSEQ multiplex PCR; TCRdb's table is partial and in-frame only. Among around 1 million clones listed, 76% were seen once. The receptor was derived from a young man in good health. V and J are TRBV27 and TRBJ2-6, with 8 bases lining up with TRBD1. What was sequenced was memory CD4+ T cells sorted from blood. Noted subset: CD45RA-negative fraction. The CDR3 region is CATRGQGNVHVLTF. CDR3 DNA: TGTGCCACCCGCGGACAGGGCAATGTTCACGTCCTGACTTTC.